This T cell receptor beta chain originates from a study of response to subunit inactivated influenza vaccine. Study findings and constraints: The study's authors posited that every seasonal influenza vaccination enlists few new T cells.

The ends were cut back, 1 base at V and 3 bases at J, with 22 bases in the middle. Germline CDR1 and CDR2: LGHNA and YNFKEQ. The CDR3 totals 19 residues. Worth noting for this clonotype: What it recognizes is unknown.

In TCRdb, the RT-PCR reads were re-called with MiXCR into one record per CDR3 protein. The sample contains 750,000 to 850,000 distinct CDR3 sequences, 18% of which appear only once. The source of this sequence is a man in his fifties or sixties who received an inactivated influenza vaccine. Sample: PBMCs from blood, taken roughly 5 days after vaccination. This chain joins TRBV4-2 and TRBJ2-1; D might be TRBD2 (6 bases). The CDR3 spells CASSQGTLATGDNYNEQFF. The CDR3 DNA reads as TGTGCCAGCAGCCAAGGGACCCTTGCAACGGGAGATAACTACAATGAGCAGTTCTTC.